This is a list of T cell receptor beta chains from one sample in a study of blood T cells in healthy people across ages. MiXCR was run by TCRdb on the 5' RACE reads, yielding one entry per CDR3 protein. The profile covers 850,000 to 1,300,000 distinct CDR3 sequences, with around 43% appearing a single time and approximately 20% taken by the ten largest. The source material was blood. The receptors stem from a woman in her fifties or sixties in good health. The CDR3 runs from the conserved cysteine through the conserved F or W. A D gene is named only where the DNA matches it firmly. Expanded clones are given a class, and other clones once, few, many or no size at all.

d_gene,v_gene,j_gene,abundance,CDR3nt,CDR3aa
TRBD1,TRBV20-1,TRBJ2-2,once,TGCAGTGCTAGGGGAGAGTGGGGGACAGGTCCTGGTATCGGGGAGCTGTTTTTT,CSARGEWGTGPGIGELFF
TRBD2,TRBV20-1,TRBJ2-3,.,TGCAGTGCTAGTCCGGGAGGCGGGACAGATACGCAGTATTTT,CSASPGGGTDTQYF
.,TRBV12-3/TRBV12-4,TRBJ1-1,.,TGTGCCAGCAGTCGTGGACAGTGGTACACTGAAGCTTTCTTT,CASSRGQWYTEAFF
.,TRBV27,TRBJ1-2,.,TGTGCCAGCAGTCTCAACCGGGACCTCCTTAGGAATGGCTACACCTTC,CASSLNRDLLRNGYTF
.,TRBV19,TRBJ2-3,.,TGTGCCAGTAGTGACTGGGGGGATACGCAGTATTTT,CASSDWGDTQYF
.,TRBV6-6,TRBJ2-7,many,TGTGCCAGCAGTTACTCTTCCCCCAGGGACGAGCAGTACTTC,CASSYSSPRDEQYF
.,TRBV29-1,TRBJ2-7,.,TGCAGCGTTGAACCCGAGTGGGTCAATGAGCAGTACTTC,CSVEPEWVNEQYF
.,TRBV7-8,TRBJ2-4,.,TGTGCCAGCAGCCCCAGGCAGGGGGGGGGAGCCAAAAACATTCAGTACTTC,CASSPRQGGGAKNIQYF
TRBD2,TRBV20-1,TRBJ2-1,.,TGCAGTGCTATTCCACTCCTAGCGGGGGGGTTGAATGAGCAGTTCTTC,CSAIPLLAGGLNEQFF
TRBD2,TRBV5-1,TRBJ2-7,.,TGCGCCAGCGGAAAAAGTCTAGCGGGAGGCGAGCAGTACTTC,CASGKSLAGGEQYF
.,TRBV2,TRBJ1-1,.,TGTGCCAGCAATGCCGGGACAAAGAACACTGAAGCTTTCTTT,CASNAGTKNTEAFF
.,TRBV10-3,TRBJ1-4,.,TGTGCCACCAGTGGCGTCTTAGGTGAAAAACTGTTTTTT,CATSGVLGEKLFF
.,TRBV3-1,TRBJ1-2,few,TGTGCCAGCAGCCTCAACCCGGTAATGGGCTACACCTTC,CASSLNPVMGYTF
.,TRBV10-3,TRBJ2-5,.,TGTGCCATCAGTGAGCCGATGGAAGACCAAGAGACCCAGTACTTC,CAISEPMEDQETQYF
.,TRBV6-5,TRBJ2-3,many,TGTGCCAGCAGTTACGGGCAGGGCACAGATACGCAGTATTTT,CASSYGQGTDTQYF
.,TRBV28,TRBJ2-3,.,TGTGCCAGCAACCCTGGAGGGGACGCAGATACGCAGTATTTT,CASNPGGDADTQYF
.,TRBV10-3,TRBJ1-2,.,TGTGCCATCAGTGATAGTGTCCAGGACCTCTGGGGCTACACCTTC,CAISDSVQDLWGYTF
TRBD2,TRBV29-1,TRBJ2-5,many,TGCAGCGTGGTAACTAGCGGAGCCCAAGAGACCCAGTACTTC,CSVVTSGAQETQYF
.,TRBV7-2,TRBJ2-7,.,TGTGCCAGCAGCCTAAGGGCCCACTACGAGCAGTACTTC,CASSLRAHYEQYF
.,TRBV6-6,TRBJ1-2,few,TGTGCCAGCAGTTACTCGATGACGGGGAATTATAACTATGGCTACACCTTC,CASSYSMTGNYNYGYTF
.,TRBV12-3/TRBV12-4,TRBJ2-1,.,TGTGCCGGCAGTTTCTCGACAGGCCCCTACAATGAGCAGTTCTTC,CAGSFSTGPYNEQFF
TRBD1,TRBV20-1,TRBJ2-7,few,TGCAGTGCTAGAGCCCTCGGGACAGGGGGCGGGAGCTCCTACGAGCAGTACTTC,CSARALGTGGGSSYEQYF